This T cell receptor (beta chain) was identified in a study of blood T cells in healthy people across ages. Next came a second PCR, run for about 7 to 12 cycles, which used a sample-barcoded 5' primer along with a J-beta primer mix. TCRdb re-analysed the 5' RACE reads in MiXCR, keeping a single row per CDR3 protein. Of 720,000 or so distinct CDR3 sequences in the sample, roughly two fifths are singletons; the top ten hold approximately 29%. Germline CDR1 reads SGHVT; CDR2 reads SQSDAQ. Trimming cost V 4 bases and J 1 base; bases outside gene matches: 8. The CDR3 consists of 16 residues. This clonotype was observed once.

The V gene is TRBV7-4, the J gene TRBJ1-1, with 8 bases fitting TRBD1. The source of this sequence is a man older than 75 in good health. What was sequenced was blood. The CDR3 DNA is TGTGCCAGCAGCTCCCGACAGGGGAGGGCGAACACTGAAGCTTTCTTT. Protein sequence: CASSSRQGRANTEAFF.